This is a list of T cell receptor beta chains from one sample in a study of cytomegalovirus exposure and HLA in healthy donors. The protocol was immunoSEQ multiplex PCR, while the TCRdb copy is restricted to in-frame clones and leaves out a portion. The sample holds tens of thousands of clones, around 81% seen once. The sequenced sample was PBMCs. These receptors came from a woman younger than 45 in good health and CMV-seronegative. The CDR3 runs from the conserved cysteine through the conserved F or W. The D gene is left open where the match is weak. Only part of the rows carry a size: once, few, many, or a class if the clone is expanded.

V	D	length	J	size	DNA	CDR3
TRBV5-4	TRBD2	17	TRBJ2-5	-	TGTGCCAGCAGCTTGCCAGGAATAGCGGGAGAGGAAGAGACCCAGTACTTC	CASSLPGIAGEEETQYF
TRBV28	-	12	TRBJ2-7	few	TGTGCCAGCGCCGGGTTCTCCTACGAGCAGTACTTC	CASAGFSYEQYF
TRBV6-5	TRBD1	14	TRBJ1-1	-	TGTGCCAGCAACCCCACAGGGGTGAACACTGAAGCTTTCTTT	CASNPTGVNTEAFF
TRBV19	TRBD1	13	TRBJ2-7	-	TGTGCCAGTAGCGACAGGGGGCTCGACGAGCAGTACTTC	CASSDRGLDEQYF
TRBV21-1	-	12	TRBJ2-7	-	TGTGCCAATTCGACAGGGGGGGCCGAGCAGTACTTC	CANSTGGAEQYF
TRBV7-9	TRBD2	16	TRBJ2-7	once	TGTTCCAGCAGCTCGGAGACTAGCGGAAGCTCCTACGAGCAGTACTTC	CSSSSETSGSSYEQYF
TRBV5-4	TRBD1	15	TRBJ2-1	-	TGTGCCAGCAGCTTGTCAGGGGGCTCCTACAATGAGCAGTTCTTC	CASSLSGGSYNEQFF
TRBV2	TRBD1	14	TRBJ2-7	-	TGTGCCAGTCTAGGTGGCAGGGGGTCCTACGAGCAGTACTTC	CASLGGRGSYEQYF
TRBV28	-	14	TRBJ1-1	-	TGTGCCACCGAAACAGGGCCCATGAACACTGAAGCTTTCTTT	CATETGPMNTEAFF
TRBV11-2	-	13	TRBJ2-1	-	TGTGCCAGCAGCTTAGATAGGACTCACCGAGGGTTCTTC	CASSLDRTHRGFF
TRBV9	-	18	TRBJ1-2	-	TGTGCCAGCAGCGCTGAAAGCAGGGACACCCATAAAGGCTATGGCTACACCTTC	CASSAESRDTHKGYGYTF
TRBV18	TRBD1	15	TRBJ1-5	-	TGTGCCAGCTCACCACAGACAGGGGGGCATCAGCCCCAGCATTTT	CASSPQTGGHQPQHF
TRBV14	-	15	TRBJ1-1	-	TGTGCCAGCAGCTGGGCGCCGGGGAGTGGAACTGAAGCTTTCTTT	CASSWAPGSGTEAFF
TRBV7-9	TRBD2	16	TRBJ2-1	-	TGTGCCAGCAGCCTACCGATAGCGGGAGGGCGAGGGGAGCAGTTCTTC	CASSLPIAGGRGEQFF
TRBV5-1	TRBD2	18	TRBJ2-7	-	TGCGCCAGCAGCTTGGGCCCCCTACTAGCGGGCTTTTCCTACGAGCAGTACTTC	CASSLGPLLAGFSYEQYF
TRBV18	-	14	TRBJ2-1	-	TGTGCCAGCTCACCATACAGCGGGCCCATCGAGCAGTTCTTC	CASSPYSGPIEQFF
TRBV7-6	-	14	TRBJ2-7	-	TGTGCCAGCAGCTTACCGGTCGGGGTCGGGGAGCAGTACTTC	CASSLPVGVGEQYF
TRBV28	TRBD2	15	TRBJ2-1	-	TGTGCCAGCAGTCTACCAGCGGGAGCGGCCGATGAGCAGTTCTTC	CASSLPAGAADEQFF
TRBV2	-	14	TRBJ1-2	-	TGTGCCAGCAGTGGACAGTTAGCTAACTATGGCTACACCTTC	CASSGQLANYGYTF
TRBV30	-	12	TRBJ2-7	-	TGTGCCCTGGGCCTACGAGATTACGAGCAGTACTTC	CALGLRDYEQYF
TRBV7-3	TRBD1	18	TRBJ2-6	-	TGTGCCAGCAGCCCTACCGGGACAGGGGGCTCTGGGGCCAACGTCCTGACTTTC	CASSPTGTGGSGANVLTF
TRBV5-1	-	14	TRBJ2-7	-	TGCGCCAGCAGTAGAGAAGGAGGGACCTACGAGCAGTACTTC	CASSREGGTYEQYF
TRBV2	TRBD1	14	TRBJ1-5	-	TGTGCCAGCAGTGAAGAGGGGGCAGGTCAGCCCCAGCATTTT	CASSEEGAGQPQHF
TRBV4-3	-	18	TRBJ2-1	-	TGCGCCAGCAGCCAAGAATTAGGGATGCCAGGGGTCAACAATGAGCAGTTCTTC	CASSQELGMPGVNNEQFF
TRBV14	-	15	TRBJ1-6	-	TGTGCCAGCAGCCTTCGACCCACTGAGGGTTCACCCCTCCACTTT	CASSLRPTEGSPLHF
TRBV7-9	TRBD1	15	TRBJ1-2	-	TGTGCCAGCAGGAGACAGGGGGCTCAAAACTATGGCTACACCTTC	CASRRQGAQNYGYTF
TRBV7-2	-	14	TRBJ1-1	-	TGTGCCAGCAGCTTAGATCCCGTACTTGTTGAAGCTTTCTTT	CASSLDPVLVEAFF
TRBV2	-	14	TRBJ2-5	-	TGTGCCAGCAGTCGGGGGACAGTCCTAGAGACCCAGTACTTC	CASSRGTVLETQYF
TRBV11-1	-	18	TRBJ2-6	-	TGTGCCAGCAGCTTAGTAAGGGACACCCGGTCTCGGGCCAACGTCCTGACTTTC	CASSLVRDTRSRANVLTF
TRBV5-6	-	15	TRBJ2-7	-	TGTGCCAGCAGCTCGCGGGTAGTTACGGCCTACGAGCAGTACTTC	CASSSRVVTAYEQYF
TRBV28	-	14	TRBJ1-1	-	TGTGCCAGCAGTTCCACGGGGAGATGGACTGAAGCTTTCTTT	CASSSTGRWTEAFF
TRBV7-2	-	16	TRBJ2-7	-	TGTGCCAGCAGCTCTAACTCAGGTTGGGGAGATTACGAGCAGTACTTC	CASSSNSGWGDYEQYF
TRBV5-6	-	13	TRBJ1-2	-	TGTGCCAGCAGCTTCAGGACAACGTTTGGCTACACCTTC	CASSFRTTFGYTF
TRBV5-4	-	16	TRBJ2-1	once	TGTGCCAGCAGCTTGGTAGCGACAACTTCCTACAATGAGCAGTTCTTC	CASSLVATTSYNEQFF
TRBV4-3	-	16	TRBJ2-2	-	TGCGCCAGCAGCCAAGATGGCCCGCCGAACACCGGGGAGCTGTTTTTT	CASSQDGPPNTGELFF
TRBV11-3	-	14	TRBJ2-3	-	TGTGCCAGCAGCTTAGAGGGCTCCACAGATACGCAGTATTTT	CASSLEGSTDTQYF
TRBV6-1	TRBD2	16	TRBJ2-3	-	TGTGCCAGCAGTGGGACTAGCGGGAGCATCACAGATACGCAGTATTTT	CASSGTSGSITDTQYF
TRBV7-9	-	14	TRBJ2-5	few	TGTGCCAGCAGCACCCCGGGAACCCAAGAGACCCAGTACTTC	CASSTPGTQETQYF
TRBV4-1	-	16	TRBJ2-7	-	TGCGCCAGCAGCCAGCCCACAGGGGGGGGCTCCTACGAGCAGTACTTC	CASSQPTGGGSYEQYF
TRBV30	TRBD2	16	TRBJ2-7	-	TGTGCCTGGGCCACTAGCGGGAGGGCCTATGCCTACGAGCAGTACTTC	CAWATSGRAYAYEQYF
TRBV5-1	TRBD2	16	TRBJ2-2	few	TGCGCCAGCCAAGTGGGACTAGCGGGTGGCACCGGGGAGCTGTTTTTT	CASQVGLAGGTGELFF
TRBV7-9	TRBD2	16	TRBJ2-1	once	TGTGCCAGCAGCTTAGAAGGGACTAGAACCGCAGATGAGCAGTTCTTC	CASSLEGTRTADEQFF
TRBV6-5	TRBD1	15	TRBJ2-1	-	TGTGCCAGCAGACATGCGGGACAGGGGGCCGATGAGCAGTTCTTC	CASRHAGQGADEQFF
TRBV18	-	17	TRBJ2-2	-	TGTGCCAGCTCACCAGAAGACGGCGGAACCCCGACCGGGGAGCTGTTTTTT	CASSPEDGGTPTGELFF
TRBV2	-	13	TRBJ2-5	-	TGTGCCAGCAGTCAAGCTGGGGGGGCGGACCAGTACTTC	CASSQAGGADQYF
TRBV27	TRBD2	14	TRBJ2-7	-	TGTGCCAGCAGTGCCCTAGCGGGGACCTACGAGCAGTACTTC	CASSALAGTYEQYF
TRBV5-1	-	17	TRBJ1-3	-	TGCGCCAGCAGCTTGGGAGGACTCACGAGCTCTGGAAACACCATATATTTT	CASSLGGLTSSGNTIYF
TRBV4-1	-	15	TRBJ2-7	-	TGCGCCAGCAGCCAAGATTCGGGACTTCGGGACGAGCAGTACTTC	CASSQDSGLRDEQYF
TRBV29-1	-	12	TRBJ1-5	-	TGCAGCGCCGGCGGCCCGGGTGGGCCCCAGCATTTT	CSAGGPGGPQHF
TRBV14	-	16	TRBJ2-3	-	TGTGCCAGCAGCCTCACCCGGAACGTAGCTGTTGATACGCAGTATTTT	CASSLTRNVAVDTQYF
TRBV29-1	TRBD1	14	TRBJ2-7	-	TGCAGCGTTGATCGCGGACAGGGCTCCTACGAGCAGTACTTC	CSVDRGQGSYEQYF
TRBV7-3	-	15	TRBJ2-7	-	TGTGCCAGCAGCACCGACAGGGGAGGGGTTCGCGAGCAGTACTTC	CASSTDRGGVREQYF
TRBV28	-	16	TRBJ2-7	-	TGTGCCAGCAGTTACGAAACCAGACAGACGAACTACGAGCAGTACTTC	CASSYETRQTNYEQYF
TRBV4-2	-	17	TRBJ1-3	-	TGTGCCAGCAGCCAGTCGTGGCAGGGGCGAAACGGAAACACCATATATTTT	CASSQSWQGRNGNTIYF
TRBV7-2	-	12	TRBJ2-5	once	TGTGCCAGCAGCCCGACTAGTCGGGAGCAGTACTTC	CASSPTSREQYF
TRBV2	TRBD2	15	TRBJ2-5	-	TGTGCCAGCAGTGGGAGGGGGACTAGCCTAGAGACCCAGTACTTC	CASSGRGTSLETQYF
TRBV5-8	-	15	TRBJ1-3	-	TGTGCCAGCAGAACCCTTGGAGGTACTGGAAACACCATATATTTT	CASRTLGGTGNTIYF
TRBV10-3	-	13	TRBJ1-1	-	TGTGCCATCAGCGTTGCAGTGAACACTGAAGCTTTCTTT	CAISVAVNTEAFF
TRBV9	-	15	TRBJ1-5	-	TGTGCCAGCAGCGTGGGCCCGGATGGCAATCAGCCCCAGCATTTT	CASSVGPDGNQPQHF
TRBV7-9	-	16	TRBJ2-7	-	TGTTCCAGCAGCTTAATCTTTGCGGAAAAAGCGTACGAGCAGTACTTC	CSSSLIFAEKAYEQYF